These T cell receptor beta chains were read from a single sample in a study of T-cell memory formation after mild COVID-19. One entry per CDR3 protein, called by TCRdb with MiXCR from the 5' RACE reads. The data hold around 140,000 distinct CDR3 sequences, with around 27% observed a single time. The sequenced sample consisted of PBMCs or a T cell subset sorted from them (not recorded which). The receptors were gathered from an adult woman who had mild COVID-19 (a few samples of this study predate the infection). Cell type and time point are not known. The CDR3 runs from the conserved cysteine through the conserved F or W. Each record gives: CDR3 length, D gene, clone size, V gene, J gene, CDR3 protein, CDR3 DNA. D genes are given only for firm matches. Clone size is not always given. Where it is, it says once, few, many or a class for expanded clones.

15	TRBD1	NA	TRBV6-2/TRBV6-3	TRBJ2-7	CASTVDGTGSYEQYF	TGTGCCAGCACCGTAGATGGGACAGGCTCCTACGAGCAGTACTTC
13	NA	NA	TRBV29-1	TRBJ2-5	CSVELPLSVTQYF	TGCAGCGTTGAGCTGCCCCTCTCGGTGACCCAGTACTTC
17	TRBD2	NA	TRBV7-9	TRBJ2-4	CASSLVRLAGTKNIQYF	TGTGCCAGCAGCTTAGTGCGGCTAGCGGGGACCAAAAACATTCAGTACTTC
15	NA	few	TRBV27	TRBJ1-1	CASRLSGIMNTEAFF	TGTGCCAGCAGATTGTCAGGGATTATGAACACTGAAGCTTTCTTT
16	TRBD2	NA	TRBV7-9	TRBJ2-3	CASSQGLAGLTDTQYF	TGTGCCAGCAGCCAGGGACTAGCGGGACTCACAGATACGCAGTATTTT
13	NA	NA	TRBV11-2	TRBJ1-2	CASSSLGRALDTF	TGTGCCAGCAGCTCGCTTGGGAGGGCTTTAGACACCTTC
18	TRBD2	few	TRBV9	TRBJ2-7	CASSVGGSTSGRRYEQYF	TGTGCCAGCAGCGTAGGAGGTTCGACTAGCGGGAGAAGGTACGAGCAGTACTTC
15	TRBD1	NA	TRBV27	TRBJ2-3	CASSAGQGGTDTQYF	TGTGCCAGCAGCGCGGGACAGGGGGGCACAGATACGCAGTATTTT
16	TRBD1	few	TRBV4-2	TRBJ1-6	CASSLRDRGYNSPLHF	TGTGCCAGCAGCCTCCGGGACAGGGGATATAATTCACCCCTCCACTTT
12	NA	NA	TRBV7-9	TRBJ2-7	CASSPRRYEQYF	TGTGCCAGCAGCCCCCGGCGTTACGAGCAGTACTTC
16	NA	few	TRBV11-3	TRBJ2-7	CASSSWAGPGRYEQYF	TGTGCCAGCAGTTCTTGGGCAGGGCCAGGAAGGTACGAGCAGTACTTC
15	TRBD2	few	TRBV3-1	TRBJ2-2	CASSYSGRFTGELFF	TGTGCCAGCAGCTATAGCGGGAGGTTCACCGGGGAGCTGTTTTTT
10	NA	few	TRBV6-6	TRBJ1-1	CASSYPLAFF	TGTGCCAGCAGTTACCCCCTAGCTTTCTTT
15	TRBD1	NA	TRBV5-5	TRBJ1-1	CASSLGDRGGTEAFF	TGTGCCAGCAGCTTGGGCGACAGGGGGGGCACTGAAGCTTTCTTT
19	NA	few	TRBV2	TRBJ2-2	CASSYPESQDISNTGELFF	TGTGCCAGCAGTTATCCTGAGTCGCAGGACATATCGAACACCGGGGAGCTGTTTTTT
14	TRBD2	NA	TRBV12-3/TRBV12-4	TRBJ2-7	CASSSGRGGYEQYF	TGTGCCAGCAGCTCCGGGCGGGGGGGGTACGAGCAGTACTTC
17	TRBD2	NA	TRBV20-1	TRBJ2-1	CSARDPGTSRTDNEQFF	TGCAGTGCTAGAGATCCAGGGACTAGCCGGACTGACAATGAGCAGTTCTTC
12	TRBD1	NA	TRBV20-1	TRBJ1-2	CSARQGAGGYTF	TGCAGTGCCAGACAGGGGGCTGGTGGCTACACCTTC
14	NA	NA	TRBV9	TRBJ2-1	CASSVGDPYNEQFF	TGTGCCAGCAGCGTGGGGGACCCCTACAATGAGCAGTTCTTC
13	NA	few	TRBV5-5	TRBJ2-7	CASSSGLGYEQYF	TGTGCCAGCAGCTCGGGACTCGGGTACGAGCAGTACTTC
16	TRBD2	NA	TRBV3-1	TRBJ2-3	CASSQAAGGGTDTQYF	TGTGCCAGCAGCCAAGCGGCGGGGGGCGGCACAGATACGCAGTATTTT
16	NA	few	TRBV7-9	TRBJ2-1	CASSPPEGKRYNEQFF	TGTGCCAGCAGCCCCCCCGAAGGGAAACGGTACAATGAGCAGTTCTTC
17	NA	few	TRBV9	TRBJ2-7	CASSVDREVRSSYEQYF	TGTGCCAGCAGCGTAGATCGAGAGGTCCGAAGCTCCTACGAGCAGTACTTC
14	TRBD2	many	TRBV7-6	TRBJ2-1	CASSPRLAGGQQFF	TGTGCCAGCAGCCCACGTCTAGCGGGGGGGCAGCAGTTCTTC
19	TRBD1	NA	TRBV12-3/TRBV12-4	TRBJ1-2	CASSTRDRGYAFGSYGYTF	TGTGCCAGCAGTACTCGGGACAGGGGTTACGCATTTGGGAGCTATGGCTACACCTTC
14	NA	NA	TRBV7-6	TRBJ2-3	CASSSLARTDTQYF	TGTGCCAGCAGCTCCCTAGCGCGCACAGATACGCAGTATTTT
17	TRBD1	NA	TRBV11-2	TRBJ1-1	CASSLSRGHGMNTEAFF	TGTGCCAGCAGCTTAAGTAGGGGGCATGGGATGAACACTGAAGCTTTCTTT
13	NA	once	TRBV12-3/TRBV12-4	TRBJ1-2	CASSHGAGYGYTF	TGTGCCAGCAGTCACGGGGCTGGCTATGGCTACACCTTC
15	NA	NA	TRBV14	TRBJ2-5	CASSQVVALGETQYF	TGTGCCAGCAGCCAAGTGGTGGCGTTAGGAGAGACCCAGTACTTC
14	TRBD2	NA	TRBV6-5	TRBJ2-1	CASSLTSGSSEQFF	TGTGCCAGCAGTCTGACTAGCGGGAGCAGCGAGCAGTTCTTC
13	NA	NA	TRBV7-9	TRBJ2-7	CASSLEADYEQYF	TGTGCCAGCAGCTTAGAGGCAGACTACGAGCAGTACTTC
14	NA	many	TRBV5-1	TRBJ2-7	CASSLGSSLYEQYF	TGCGCCAGCAGCTTGGGCAGTAGCCTCTACGAGCAGTACTTC
14	TRBD2	few	TRBV27	TRBJ2-1	CASSLFAGDNEQFF	TGTGCCAGCAGTTTATTTGCGGGGGACAATGAGCAGTTCTTC
15	TRBD1	NA	TRBV6-2/TRBV6-3	TRBJ2-3	CASSYWTGAQDTQYF	TGTGCCAGCAGTTACTGGACAGGGGCCCAAGATACGCAGTATTTT
14	NA	NA	TRBV4-3	TRBJ2-1	CASSQDIGSDEQFF	TGCGCCAGCAGCCAAGATATCGGGTCAGATGAGCAGTTCTTC
13	TRBD1	few	TRBV4-1	TRBJ2-5	CASLRGQEETQYF	TGCGCCAGCCTTAGGGGGCAGGAAGAGACCCAGTACTTC
12	NA	few	TRBV7-9	TRBJ2-1	CASSLPGNEQFF	TGTGCCAGCAGCCTCCCGGGAAATGAGCAGTTCTTC
14	TRBD1	NA	TRBV5-1	TRBJ2-1	CASSPGDRAIEQFF	TGCGCCAGCAGCCCCGGGGACAGGGCCATTGAGCAGTTCTTC
16	NA	few	TRBV11-2	TRBJ2-7	CASSLFPREFGYEQYF	TGTGCCAGCAGCTTATTCCCTCGGGAGTTTGGCTACGAGCAGTACTTC
13	NA	few	TRBV30	TRBJ2-7	CAWVRDNFYEQYF	TGTGCCTGGGTGAGGGACAACTTCTACGAGCAGTACTTC
18	TRBD2	NA	TRBV4-2	TRBJ2-5	CASSHAITSGGAGETQYF	TGTGCCAGCAGCCACGCGATTACAAGCGGGGGGGCGGGGGAGACCCAGTACTTC
13	NA	NA	TRBV7-9	TRBJ2-1	CASIDDQTTEQFF	TGTGCCAGCATTGACGACCAAACGACTGAGCAGTTCTTC
15	NA	NA	TRBV4-3	TRBJ1-5	CASSQDTGSNQPQHF	TGCGCCAGCAGCCAAGATACCGGTAGCAATCAGCCCCAGCATTTT
11	NA	NA	TRBV5-4	TRBJ1-1	CASSWHTEAFF	TGTGCCAGCAGCTGGCACACTGAAGCTTTCTTT
13	NA	NA	TRBV7-3	TRBJ2-3	CASSYGVTDTQYF	TGTGCCAGCAGCTACGGAGTCACAGATACGCAGTATTTT
13	NA	few	TRBV12-3/TRBV12-4	TRBJ1-2	CASSLASGYGYTF	TGTGCCAGCAGTTTAGCATCTGGGTATGGCTACACCTTC
13	NA	few	TRBV6-5	TRBJ2-1	CASSYGSRNEQFF	TGTGCCAGCAGTTATGGCTCCCGGAATGAGCAGTTCTTC
12	NA	few	TRBV24-1	TRBJ1-5	CATSEQNQPQHF	TGTGCCACCAGTGAGCAGAATCAGCCCCAGCATTTT
20	TRBD1	NA	TRBV7-9	TRBJ2-2	CASSPQPGQGHYRGTGELFF	TGTGCCAGCAGCCCCCAACCGGGACAGGGGCATTATCGTGGCACCGGGGAGCTGTTTTTT